Given below is one T cell receptor beta chain in context. Its antigen is not yet known. A far more abundant clone sits one base away, making this likely a read error. Using the deep immunoSEQ assay, multiplex PCR amplified TCR CDR3 regions from genomic DNA. Genomic DNA extracted from each cell subset was distributed evenly over all wells of several immunoSEQ 96-well plates, and each plate served as one replicate. For unsorted PBMC, each replicate PCR was loaded with roughly 330 ng genomic DNA, equivalent to 30,000 or so T cell genomes. Ten immunoSEQ deep assay plates were used to sequence the unsorted PBMC genomic DNA. The purified libraries were quantified using a Qubit 3.0 fluorometer, sized with a Bioanalyzer 2100, and then quantified again using the KAPA Library Quantification kit. A separate single-read 150-cycle Illumina NextSeq 550 flow cell was used to sequence each immunoSEQ 96-well plate. In the paper's pipeline: Because the immunoSEQ output held only junctional sequences and lacked quality scores, the filtering could not match the filtering applied to full-length reads. Sequences were annotated with PyIR, a Python wrapper for IgBLAST v1.9, and V/J genes and CDR3 were assigned using IMGT germline references. Reads with weak V/J assignments (E-value above 1e-6), missing CDR3, stop codons, out-of-frame junctions, or ambiguous translated residues were removed. V3J clonotypes were defined as sequences sharing the same inferred V gene, J gene, and CDR3 amino acid sequence. The percentage overlap between two repertoires was calculated by dividing the number of shared unique clonotypes by the size of the smaller repertoire. RTK rarefaction, the Chao1 estimator, and Recon v2.1 estimates of unobserved clonotypes were used to assess repertoire richness. The source is immuneACCESS, and TCRdb retained only in-frame sequences with V and J called. Part of the clones is not carried over; for the studies checked, unresolved V genes explain less than half of this, and the remainder is unexplained. The DNA gave D and trimming, while V, J and clone size come from that table. The sample table lists about 490,000 clones, approximately 81% of them with a count of one. Jointly, the top ten make up roughly an eighth of the sample.

This sample was included in a study of shared clonotypes between healthy human individuals (dated by TCRdb to 2020 to 2021). Regarding the complete study: The cohort comprised a couple of women and a few men aged 18 to 49 years. To estimate repertoire size and how much clonotypes are shared between individuals, the study performed deep sequencing of blood TCR repertoires from a few healthy adults. To increase sequencing depth and limit assay-specific biases, different laboratories used diverse techniques to prepare libraries and sequence TCR repertoires. Per donor, leukapheresis produced somewhere between about 0.9 and 9.5 billion PBMCs. Summary of the overall study and its limitations: Based on pairwise subsampling, the degree of clonotype sharing among donors was expected to be affected by sequencing depth. Sampling was restricted to blood, and TCR repertoires in tissues likely differ from the TCR repertoires found in blood. Because the study included a small number of donors, the genetic and exposure-history diversity represented was limited.

Donors were healthy HIV-negative adults with no recently reported acute infections or vaccinations. Every donor was a Caucasian adult residing in Nashville, Tennessee, USA. For unsorted samples, 75 million to 90 million PBMCs were counted, and genomic DNA was extracted using the QIAamp DNA Blood Mini kit. Blood was obtained by leukapheresis, after which PBMCs were separated by Ficoll-Histopaque density gradient centrifugation and cryopreserved in liquid nitrogen vapor phase. Trimming accounts for 11 bases at V and 4 bases at J, while the number of junction bases matched to no gene is 8. CDR3 length: 13 amino acids, cysteine to phenylalanine. The only DNA kept is the CDR3, 39 bases in frame from the first base. CDR1 and CDR2 are read off the germline V gene (reference sequence) as MNHEY and SMNVEV.

This chain joins TRBV27 to TRBJ2-1; 7 junctional bases match TRBD1. Sequencing was done on a sample of PBMCs. The source is a woman in her thirties or forties in good health. Some clones in this sample may be carry-over from other donors' samples. The DNA reads TGTGCCGGCCGTTGGGACAGATACAATGAGCAGTTCTTC. Its translation is CAGRWDRYNEQFF.